This passage covers 4 T cell receptor beta chains from one sample sequenced in a study of shared clonotypes between healthy human individuals (TCRdb year 2020). The protocol used for the library was the immunoSEQ multiplex PCR assay. TCRdb took over this immuneACCESS table, retaining in-frame rearrangements with V and J assigned. Such tables are incomplete; in checked studies, under half of the missing clones stem from an unresolved V gene, and the remainder is unexplained. The sample table holds about half a million clones, of which about 80% were seen once. About an eighth of the sample comes from the top ten. The sequenced sample was PBMCs. The source of these receptors is a woman aged 40 to 50 in good health. Some clones in this sample may be carry-over from other donors' samples.

This chain joins TRBV25-1 and TRBJ1-5; D is perhaps TRBD1 (6 bases). The CDR3 runs to 13 residues. Germline CDR1 is MGHDK and CDR2 is SYGVNS. V lost 8 bases to trimming and J lost 4 bases, with 12 bases between them. CDR3 protein: CASCHGQNQPQHF. For the CDR3, the DNA is TGTGCCAGCTGCCACGGACAGAATCAGCCCCAGCATTTT.

This clone appeared many times. The chain employs TRBV5-5 and TRBJ2-2; weak D call: TRBD2 (5 bases). Germline CDR1 and CDR2: SGHKS and YYEKEE (reference sequence). Trimming removed 0 bases from V and 6 bases from J, with 12 bases in between. This CDR3 has 15 amino acids. The CDR3 protein is CASSLVRGSPGELFF. The CDR3, as DNA: TGTGCCAGCAGCTTGGTTCGAGGGTCCCCCGGGGAGCTGTTTTTT.

V gene TRBV11-3 combines with J gene TRBJ2-1; a weak D match, TRBD1 (6 bases). Per the germline V gene, CDR1 is SGHNT and CDR2 is YENEEA. The CDR3 extends over 13 amino acids. The V gene lost 2 bases and the J gene lost 8 bases, with 10 bases spanning the gap. CDR3 DNA sequence: TGTGCCAGCAGCTTATCTTCAGGGGATGAGCAGTTCTTC. It specifies CASSLSSGDEQFF.

CDR3: CASGQGYGYTF. DNA for the CDR3: TGTGCCAGCGGACAGGGTTATGGCTACACCTTC. This chain links TRBV7-9 with TRBJ1-2; 8 bases align to TRBD1. Per the germline V gene, CDR1 is SEHNR and CDR2 is FQNEAQ (reference sequence). The CDR3 sequence is 11 residues long. V lost 8 bases to trimming and J lost 5 bases; unmatched junction nucleotides: 1.